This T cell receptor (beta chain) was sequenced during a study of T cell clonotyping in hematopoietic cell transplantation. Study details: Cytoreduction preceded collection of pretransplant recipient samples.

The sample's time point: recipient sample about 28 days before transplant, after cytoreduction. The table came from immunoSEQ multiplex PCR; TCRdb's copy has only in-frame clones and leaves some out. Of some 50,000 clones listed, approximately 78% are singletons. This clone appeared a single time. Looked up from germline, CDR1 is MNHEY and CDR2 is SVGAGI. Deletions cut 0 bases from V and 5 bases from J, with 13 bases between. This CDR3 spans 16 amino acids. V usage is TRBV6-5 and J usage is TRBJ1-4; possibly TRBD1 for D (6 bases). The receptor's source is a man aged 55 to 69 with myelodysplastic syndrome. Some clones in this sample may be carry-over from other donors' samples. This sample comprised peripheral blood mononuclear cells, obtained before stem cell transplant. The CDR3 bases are TGTGCCAGCAGTTACTCCTTAACAGGGATAAATGAAAAACTGTTTTTT. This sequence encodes CASSYSLTGINEKLFF.